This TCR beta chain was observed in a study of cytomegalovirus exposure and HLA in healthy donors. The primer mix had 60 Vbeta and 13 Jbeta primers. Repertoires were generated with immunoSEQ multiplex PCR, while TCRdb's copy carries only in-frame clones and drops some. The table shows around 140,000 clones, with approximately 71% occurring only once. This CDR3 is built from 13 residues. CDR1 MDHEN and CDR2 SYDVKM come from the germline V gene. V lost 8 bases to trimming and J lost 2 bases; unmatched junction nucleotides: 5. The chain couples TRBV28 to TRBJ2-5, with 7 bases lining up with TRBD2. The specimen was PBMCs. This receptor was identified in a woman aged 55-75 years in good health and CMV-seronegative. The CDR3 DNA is TGTGCCAGCGGCCGGGAGGCACAAGAGACCCAGTACTTC. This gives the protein CASGREAQETQYF.